This TCR beta chain is from a study of control samples from healthy donors and cancer patients. CDR1 and CDR2 (germline): LNHDA, SQIVND (reference sequence). The ends were cut back, 5 bases at V and 4 bases at J, with 11 bases in the middle. CDR3 length: 13 amino acids. The repertoire was sequenced with immunoSEQ multiplex PCR; TCRdb's copy has only in-frame clones and lacks some. Of thousands of clones in the sample, 82% were seen once. The sequencing sample was made of PBMCs. This TCR came from a man in his 70s with lung cancer. The rearrangement uses TRBV19 and TRBJ2-5; D ambiguous. CDR3: CASSEVSGETQYF. CDR3 DNA: TGTGCCAGTAGTGAAGTCAGTGGAGAGACCCAGTACTTC.